These 4 T cell receptor beta chains were sequenced from one sample in a study of blood T cell repertoires in COVID-19 (dated by TCRdb to 2020 to 2022). Library method: the immunoSEQ multiplex PCR assay. Entries here come from immuneACCESS through TCRdb and include only in-frame sequences with V and J called. Some clones fail to appear in such tables; in the studies checked, an unresolved V gene covers under half of the shortfall, and the cause of the remainder is unknown. The sample table shows 65,000 or so clones, and 65% to 85% are seen once. The ten largest clonotypes hold about 6.4% of the sample. The sequencing input was peripheral blood. The source is a woman aged 50 to 60 with active or convalescent COVID-19.

For this clone: One end of the junction fails to match germline, which may point to a read error. CDR3 sequence (DNA): TGTGCCAGCAGGGAAGGGACAGGCAGTAGCTATGGCTACACCTTC. It yields the protein CASREGTGSSYGYTF. This chain joins TRBV6-1 and TRBJ1-2; 8 nucleotides line up with TRBD1. The V gene's germline CDR1 is MNHNS and CDR2 SASEGT. CDR3 size: 15 residues.

The rearrangement links TRBV19 to TRBJ2-5; 15 bases match TRBD2. Germline CDR1 LNHDA, CDR2 SQIVND (reference sequence). CDR3 length equals 17 residues. V lost 3 bases, J lost 3 bases, and 5 bases stayed unmatched. The CDR3 region is CASSIPGLAGGKETQYF. CDR3 sequence (DNA): TGTGCCAGTAGTATCCCCGGACTAGCGGGAGGGAAAGAGACCCAGTACTTC.

This rearrangement joins TRBV29-1 to TRBJ2-5, with a tentative D call TRBD1 (5 bases). V was shortened by 3 bases and J by 6 bases, with 17 bases between the two germline ends. The CDR3 totals 14 residues. Germline CDR1 SQVTM, CDR2 ANQGSEA. The DNA of the CDR3 is TGCAGCGTTGACAGGGCGAATGATCTAAAGACCCAGTACTTC. This translates into CSVDRANDLKTQYF. Using reference TRBV29-1 and TRBJ2-5 for the parts outside the CDR3, the full variable domain is SAVISQKPSRDICQRGTSLTIQCQVDSQVTMMFWYRQQPGQSLTLIATANQGSEATYESGFVIDKFPISRPNLTFSTLTVSNMSPEDSSIYLCSVDRANDLKTQYFGPGTRLLVL.

This clone was seen just once. The chain employs TRBV4-3 and TRBJ2-1; 7 bases match TRBD2. The CDR3 runs to 12 residues. Germline CDR1 is LGHNA and CDR2 is YSLEER. Trimming removed 0 bases from V and 12 bases from J; junction bases left unmatched: 2. The CDR3 is CASSQDGRVQFF. The CDR3 nucleotides read TGCGCCAGCAGCCAAGATGGGAGGGTGCAGTTCTTC.